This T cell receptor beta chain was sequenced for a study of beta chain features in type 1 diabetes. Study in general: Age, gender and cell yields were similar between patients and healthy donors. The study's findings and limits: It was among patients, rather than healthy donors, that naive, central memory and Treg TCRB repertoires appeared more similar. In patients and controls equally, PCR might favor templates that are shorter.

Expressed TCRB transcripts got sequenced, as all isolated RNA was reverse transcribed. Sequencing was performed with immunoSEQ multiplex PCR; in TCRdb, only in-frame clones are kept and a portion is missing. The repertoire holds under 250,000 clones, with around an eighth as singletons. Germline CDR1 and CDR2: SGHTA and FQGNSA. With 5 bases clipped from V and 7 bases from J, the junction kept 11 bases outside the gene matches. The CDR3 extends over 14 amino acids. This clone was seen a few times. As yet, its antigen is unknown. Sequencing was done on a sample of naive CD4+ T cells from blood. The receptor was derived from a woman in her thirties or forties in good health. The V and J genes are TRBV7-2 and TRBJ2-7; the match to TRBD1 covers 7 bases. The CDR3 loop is CASSPRDRVGEQYF. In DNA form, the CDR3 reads TGTGCCAGCAGCCCCCGGGACAGAGTCGGGGAGCAGTACTTC.